This is a list of T cell receptor beta chains from one sample in a study of shared clonotypes between healthy human individuals. Repertoires were generated with immunoSEQ multiplex PCR, while TCRdb's copy carries only in-frame clones and drops some. The table records over a million clones, about 74% of them present only once. Specimen: memory CD4+ T cells sorted from blood. The receptor source for this set is a man aged 18 to 30 in good health. Each CDR3 is given with its conserved first and last residue. A D gene is named only where the DNA matches it firmly. Clone size appears in some rows only: once, few, many, or a class for an expanded clone.

many,TRBJ2-7,TRBV19,TRBD2,CASSMGGTRYEQYF,TGTGCCAGTAGTATGGGGGGGACCCGCTACGAGCAGTACTTC
.,TRBJ1-6,TRBV19,TRBD1,CASTLGTGNSPLHF,TGTGCCAGTACCCTGGGGACAGGGAATTCACCCCTCCACTTT
.,TRBJ2-7,TRBV4-3,.,CASSQVPQAYEQYF,TGCGCCAGCAGCCAAGTTCCGCAAGCCTACGAGCAGTACTTC
.,TRBJ2-5,TRBV5-4,.,CASSLLGGGGQETQYF,TGTGCCAGCAGCTTACTAGGAGGAGGGGGGCAAGAGACCCAGTACTTC
.,TRBJ2-7,TRBV5-1,.,CASSLEWGTYEQYF,TGCGCCAGCAGCTTGGAATGGGGGACCTACGAGCAGTACTTC
.,TRBJ2-7,TRBV5-6,TRBD2,CASIGGTSGLYEQYF,TGTGCCAGCATCGGGGGGACTAGCGGGCTCTACGAGCAGTACTTC
.,TRBJ1-1,TRBV5-1,TRBD1,CASSGQGSGTEAFF,TGCGCCAGCAGCGGACAGGGGAGTGGAACTGAAGCTTTCTTT
.,TRBJ2-6,TRBV7-3,TRBD1,CASSLAPGQAGSGANVLTF,TGTGCCAGCAGCCTAGCCCCGGGACAGGCCGGCTCTGGGGCCAACGTCCTGACTTTC
.,TRBJ1-2,TRBV15,.,CATSRDGYGGYTF,TGTGCCACCAGCAGAGATGGTTACGGTGGCTACACCTTC
few,TRBJ1-1,TRBV28,.,CASSRNTEAFF,TGTGCCAGCAGCCGTAACACTGAAGCTTTCTTT
.,TRBJ2-1,TRBV5-1,.,CASSFSGGPQFF,TGCGCCAGCAGCTTCTCTGGTGGGCCACAGTTCTTC
.,TRBJ1-2,TRBV6-5,.,CASRRDSFYGYTF,TGTGCCAGCAGAAGAGACAGTTTTTATGGCTACACCTTC
.,TRBJ2-1,TRBV15,TRBD2,CATNRQTSGIGEQFF,TGTGCCACCAATCGTCAGACTAGCGGGATTGGTGAGCAGTTCTTC
few,TRBJ2-7,TRBV5-4,.,CATAGGTGRYEQYF,TGTGCCACCGCGGGGGGGACAGGCCGCTACGAGCAGTACTTC
.,TRBJ1-4,TRBV5-5,TRBD1,CASSFLGTGDEKLFF,TGTGCCAGCAGCTTCTTGGGGACAGGGGATGAAAAACTGTTTTTT
.,TRBJ1-5,TRBV2,.,CASSPQGLGNQPQHF,TGTGCCAGCAGTCCCCAGGGTCTTGGCAATCAGCCCCAGCATTTT
.,TRBJ1-1,TRBV6-6,.,CASSPSDLGAFF,TGTGCCAGCAGCCCTTCGGATCTGGGAGCTTTCTTT
.,TRBJ1-2,TRBV9,.,CASSVAPTGSYTF,TGTGCCAGCAGCGTAGCCCCCACAGGTTCCTACACCTTC
few,TRBJ2-1,TRBV30,.,CAWSKTGTQAYNEQFF,TGTGCCTGGAGTAAAACCGGGACTCAAGCCTACAATGAGCAGTTCTTC
.,TRBJ2-7,TRBV5-1,TRBD1,CASRSPGQGAYEQYF,TGCGCCAGCAGAAGCCCGGGACAGGGCGCCTACGAGCAGTACTTC
.,TRBJ1-6,TRBV2,.,CASRRGFNSPLHF,TGTGCCAGCAGGCGGGGCTTTAATTCACCCCTCCACTTT
.,TRBJ2-2,TRBV5-1,TRBD1,CASSYRLLGQGNTGELFF,TGCGCCAGCAGCTACCGCCTCCTCGGACAGGGGAACACCGGGGAGCTGTTTTTT
.,TRBJ1-2,TRBV28,TRBD1,CASSGTAANSGGYTF,TGTGCCAGCAGTGGGACAGCTGCCAACTCTGGTGGCTACACCTTC
.,TRBJ2-1,TRBV5-1,.,CASSLSRPPNEQFF,TGCGCCAGCAGCTTGAGTCGTCCCCCCAATGAGCAGTTCTTC
many,TRBJ1-5,TRBV2,.,CASSDGKGGNQPQHF,TGTGCCAGCAGTGATGGGAAGGGAGGCAATCAGCCCCAGCATTTT
.,TRBJ2-6,TRBV9,.,CASSVFLGANVLTF,TGTGCCAGCAGCGTATTTCTTGGGGCCAACGTCCTGACTTTC
.,TRBJ2-2,TRBV27,.,CASSVRSKGTTNTGELFF,TGTGCCAGCAGCGTTCGGTCTAAGGGGACAACGAACACCGGGGAGCTGTTTTTT
.,TRBJ2-7,TRBV2,.,CASTSSYEQYF,TGTGCCAGCACTAGTTCCTACGAGCAGTACTTC
.,TRBJ1-2,TRBV7-3,.,CASSPSTGYGYTF,TGTGCCAGCAGCCCCTCGACAGGCTATGGCTACACCTTC
few,TRBJ1-1,TRBV5-1,TRBD1,CASRSDRAGDTEAFF,TGCGCCAGCAGATCCGACAGGGCGGGGGACACTGAAGCTTTCTTT
.,TRBJ2-7,TRBV6-1,TRBD2,CASSEPSGAAYEQYF,TGTGCCAGCAGTGAACCCAGCGGGGCCGCCTACGAGCAGTACTTC
.,TRBJ2-2,TRBV6-1,.,CASSERKYRVVGELFF,TGTGCCAGCAGTGAACGGAAATACAGGGTGGTCGGGGAGCTGTTTTTT
many,TRBJ1-2,TRBV28,TRBD1,CASSEQGAAYGYTF,TGTGCCAGCAGTGAACAGGGGGCAGCCTATGGCTACACCTTC
.,TRBJ1-4,TRBV5-1,TRBD1,CASSLEGQAFNEKLFF,TGCGCCAGCAGCTTGGAAGGACAGGCGTTTAATGAAAAACTGTTTTTT
once,TRBJ1-2,TRBV30,TRBD1,CAWGQGPNYGYTF,TGTGCCTGGGGACAGGGTCCTAACTATGGCTACACCTTC
.,TRBJ2-1,TRBV20-1,.,CSAIYYNEQFF,TGCAGTGCCATTTACTACAATGAGCAGTTCTTC
few,TRBJ1-1,TRBV5-1,.,CASRREVAVTEAFF,TGCGCCAGCCGGAGGGAGGTGGCTGTCACTGAAGCTTTCTTT
.,TRBJ2-5,TRBV9,.,CASSPIGGLETQYF,TGTGCCAGCAGCCCCATCGGGGGCCTGGAGACCCAGTACTTC
once,TRBJ2-7,TRBV28,TRBD1,CASRTQGAGTYEQYF,TGTGCCAGCAGGACCCAGGGGGCAGGCACCTACGAGCAGTACTTC
.,TRBJ2-3,TRBV5-1,.,CASRTGSWDTQYF,TGCGCCAGCAGGACAGGCTCTTGGGATACGCAGTATTTT
once,TRBJ1-3,TRBV19,.,CASTTLGIGNTIYF,TGTGCCAGTACTACTCTCGGTATTGGAAACACCATATATTTT
once,TRBJ1-2,TRBV19,.,CASYGDSYYGYTF,TGTGCCAGTTATGGGGATTCATACTATGGCTACACCTTC
.,TRBJ2-2,TRBV6-6,.,CASSYSGGVGELFF,TGTGCCAGCAGTTACTCGGGTGGAGTCGGGGAGCTGTTTTTT
few,TRBJ2-7,TRBV15,TRBD2,CATSPTSGRGSSYEQYF,TGTGCCACCAGCCCGACTAGCGGGAGAGGAAGCTCCTACGAGCAGTACTTC
.,TRBJ2-7,TRBV10-2,TRBD2,CASSEGGGVEQYF,TGCGCCAGCAGTGAGGGGGGAGGGGTCGAGCAGTACTTC
.,TRBJ1-1,TRBV25-1,.,CASTEMGDKCTEAFF,TGTGCCAGCACCGAGATGGGGGACAAATGCACTGAAGCTTTCTTT
.,TRBJ2-4,TRBV19,.,CASSRGRGLQYF,TGTGCCAGTAGTAGAGGTAGGGGCCTTCAGTACTTC
.,TRBJ2-7,TRBV29-1,TRBD2,CSTRRSGTSGSYEQYF,TGCAGCACCCGGCGATCCGGGACTAGCGGGTCCTACGAGCAGTACTTC
.,TRBJ2-6,TRBV14,.,CASSRSSNAGANVLTF,TGTGCCAGCAGCCGGTCCTCAAACGCTGGGGCCAACGTCCTGACTTTC
once,TRBJ1-6,TRBV5-1,.,CASSLVQGYNSPLHF,TGCGCCAGCAGCTTGGTCCAGGGTTATAATTCACCCCTCCACTTT
.,TRBJ2-2,TRBV7-2,TRBD1,CASSAGQVPGELFF,TGTGCCAGCAGCGCTGGACAGGTCCCCGGGGAGCTGTTTTTT
.,TRBJ1-2,TRBV7-9,.,CASSPPRFSNYGYTF,TGTGCCAGCAGCCCCCCCCGATTCTCGAACTATGGCTACACCTTC
few,TRBJ1-1,TRBV18,.,CASSPHPDMNTEAFF,TGTGCCAGCTCACCCCACCCAGATATGAACACTGAAGCTTTCTTT
.,TRBJ1-4,TRBV5-6,.,CASGQGERGEKLFF,TGTGCCAGCGGCCAAGGCGAACGGGGTGAAAAACTGTTTTTT
.,TRBJ2-2,TRBV4-3,.,CASSQDMSRSGELFF,TGCGCCAGCAGCCAAGATATGAGTCGGTCCGGGGAGCTGTTTTTT